This TCR beta chain was documented in a study of OX40 agonist ivuxolimab in advanced cancers. Overall study findings and caveats: In the 0.1 to 3.0 mg/kg range, CD4+ and CD8+ blood T cells had expanded clonally by week 6.

Produced via immunoSEQ multiplex PCR; TCRdb's table is partial and in-frame only. The table shows roughly 62,000 clones, with roughly nine tenths occurring only once. This clone was counted once. Its cognate antigen is unknown. This sequence originates from an adult with an advanced solid tumor such as melanoma, head and neck, liver or kidney cancer. The sample in question was CD4+ or CD8+ T cells sorted from blood, obtained in a trial of the OX40 agonist ivuxolimab.

CDR3 DNA: TGTGCCACCAGCAGACCTCGACAGAGCTCCTACGAGCAGTACTTC. This encodes CATSRPRQSSYEQYF. This chain connects TRBV15 to TRBJ2-7; D is possibly TRBD1 (5 bases). Trimming cost V 2 bases and J 0 bases, with 11 bases left between them. Germline assignment: CDR1 LNHNV and CDR2 YYDKDF (reference sequence). The CDR3 extends over 15 amino acids.